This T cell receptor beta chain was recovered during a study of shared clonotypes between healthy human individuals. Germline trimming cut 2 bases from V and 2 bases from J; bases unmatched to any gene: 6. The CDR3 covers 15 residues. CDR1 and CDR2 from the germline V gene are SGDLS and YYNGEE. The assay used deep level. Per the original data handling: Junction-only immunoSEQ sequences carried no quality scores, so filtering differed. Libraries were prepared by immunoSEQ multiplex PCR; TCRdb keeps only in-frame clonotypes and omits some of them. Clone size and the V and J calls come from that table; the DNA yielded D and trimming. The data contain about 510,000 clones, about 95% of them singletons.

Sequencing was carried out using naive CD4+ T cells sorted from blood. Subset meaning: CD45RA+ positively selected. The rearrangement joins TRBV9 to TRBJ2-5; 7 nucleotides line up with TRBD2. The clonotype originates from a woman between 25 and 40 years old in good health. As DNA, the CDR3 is TGTGCCAGCAGCGTGTCTACTAGCGTACAAGAGACCCAGTACTTC. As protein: CASSVSTSVQETQYF.